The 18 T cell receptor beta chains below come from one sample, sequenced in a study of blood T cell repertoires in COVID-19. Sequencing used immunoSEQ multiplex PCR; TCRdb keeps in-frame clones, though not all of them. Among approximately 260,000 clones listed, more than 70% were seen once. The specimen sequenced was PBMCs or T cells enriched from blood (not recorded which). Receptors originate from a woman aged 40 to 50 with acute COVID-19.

As DNA, the CDR3 is TGTGCCAGCAGTGAGGGGACATTCTCGAATGAGCAGTTCTTC. Encoded protein: CASSEGTFSNEQFF. This chain joins TRBV2 and TRBJ2-1, with D maybe TRBD1 (6 bases). Trimming cost V 3 bases and J 7 bases, with 13 bases left between them. The CDR3 totals 14 residues. Germline loops: CDR1 SNHLY, CDR2 FYNNEI. Full variable domain (outside the CDR3, taken from reference TRBV2 and TRBJ2-1): EPEVTQTPSHQVTQMGQEVILRCVPISNHLYFYWYRQILGQKVEFLVSFYNNEISEKSEIFDDQFSVERPDGSNFTLKIRSTKLEDSAMYFCASSEGTFSNEQFFGPGTRLTVL.

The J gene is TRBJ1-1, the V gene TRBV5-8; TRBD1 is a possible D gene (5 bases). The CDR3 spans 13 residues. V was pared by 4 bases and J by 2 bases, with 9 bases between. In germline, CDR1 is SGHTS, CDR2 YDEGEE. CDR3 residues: CASSRGANTEAFF. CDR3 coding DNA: TGTGCCAGCAGCCGCGGGGCAAACACTGAAGCTTTCTTT. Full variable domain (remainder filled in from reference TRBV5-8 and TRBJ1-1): EAGVTQSPTHLIKTRGQQATLRCSPISGHTSVYWYQQALGLGLQFLLWYDEGEERNRGNFPPRFSGRQFPNYSSELNVNALELEDSALYLCASSRGANTEAFFGQGTRLTVV.

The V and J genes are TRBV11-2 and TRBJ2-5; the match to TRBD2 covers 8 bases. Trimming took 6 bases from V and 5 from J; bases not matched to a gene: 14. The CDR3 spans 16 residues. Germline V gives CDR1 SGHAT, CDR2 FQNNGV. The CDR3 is CASRRGLGSPGETQYF. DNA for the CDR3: TGTGCCAGCAGGCGGGGACTAGGATCACCCGGGGAGACCCAGTACTTC.

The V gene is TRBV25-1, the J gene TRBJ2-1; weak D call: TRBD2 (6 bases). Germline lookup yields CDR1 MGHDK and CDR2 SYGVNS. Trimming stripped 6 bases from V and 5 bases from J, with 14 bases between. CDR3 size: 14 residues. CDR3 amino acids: CASRNEEGDNEQFF. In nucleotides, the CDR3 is TGTGCCAGCAGAAACGAGGAGGGTGACAATGAGCAGTTCTTC.

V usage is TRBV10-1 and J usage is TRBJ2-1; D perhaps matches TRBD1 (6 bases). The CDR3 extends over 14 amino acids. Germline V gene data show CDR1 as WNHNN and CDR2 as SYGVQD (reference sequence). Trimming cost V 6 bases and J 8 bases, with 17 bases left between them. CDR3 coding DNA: TGCGCCAGCAGACAGGGACACGAGGATGATGAGCAGTTCTTC. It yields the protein CASRQGHEDDEQFF.

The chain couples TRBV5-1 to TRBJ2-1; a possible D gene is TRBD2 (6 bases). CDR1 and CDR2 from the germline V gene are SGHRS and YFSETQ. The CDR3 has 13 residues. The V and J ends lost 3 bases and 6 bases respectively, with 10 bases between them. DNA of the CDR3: TGCGCCAGCAGCTGGAGAGCGGGCAATGAGCAGTTCTTC. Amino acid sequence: CASSWRAGNEQFF.

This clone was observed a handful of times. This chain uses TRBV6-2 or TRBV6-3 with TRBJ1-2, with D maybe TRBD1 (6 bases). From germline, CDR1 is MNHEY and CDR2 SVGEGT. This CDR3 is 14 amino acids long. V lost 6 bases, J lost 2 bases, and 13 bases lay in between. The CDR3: CASSTEGQNYGYTF. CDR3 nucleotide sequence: TGTGCCAGCAGCACCGAAGGACAGAACTATGGCTACACCTTC.

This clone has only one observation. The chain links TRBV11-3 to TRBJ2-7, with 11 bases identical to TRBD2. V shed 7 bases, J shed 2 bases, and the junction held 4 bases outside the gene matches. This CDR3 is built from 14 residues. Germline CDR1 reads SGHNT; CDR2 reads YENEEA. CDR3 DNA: TGTGCCAGCAACATAGCGGGAGGGCCCTACGAGCAGTACGTC. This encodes CASNIAGGPYEQYV.

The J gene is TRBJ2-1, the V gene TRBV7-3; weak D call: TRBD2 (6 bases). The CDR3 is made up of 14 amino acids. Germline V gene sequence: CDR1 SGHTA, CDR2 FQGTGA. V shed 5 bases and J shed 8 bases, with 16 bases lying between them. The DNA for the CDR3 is TGTGCCAGCAGCCCCGACGGCGGGGTTGATGAGCAGTTCTTC. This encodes CASSPDGGVDEQFF.

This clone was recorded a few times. The CDR3 region has the DNA TGTGCCACCAGCAGAGAAAGAGCGGGAGATGTTAATGAGCAGTTCTTC. Its protein product is CATSRERAGDVNEQFF. The chain links TRBV15 to TRBJ2-1; 8 nucleotides line up with TRBD2. V gave up 0 bases and J gave up 7 bases; unmatched junction bases: 8. The length of the CDR3 is 16 residues. CDR1 is LNHNV, CDR2 YYDKDF, per germline (reference sequence).

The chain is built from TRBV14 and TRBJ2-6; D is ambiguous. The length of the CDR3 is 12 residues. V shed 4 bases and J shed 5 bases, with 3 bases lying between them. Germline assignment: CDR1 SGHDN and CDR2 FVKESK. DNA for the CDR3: TGTGCCAGCAGCCCATGGGCCAACGTCCTGACTTTC. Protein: CASSPWANVLTF.

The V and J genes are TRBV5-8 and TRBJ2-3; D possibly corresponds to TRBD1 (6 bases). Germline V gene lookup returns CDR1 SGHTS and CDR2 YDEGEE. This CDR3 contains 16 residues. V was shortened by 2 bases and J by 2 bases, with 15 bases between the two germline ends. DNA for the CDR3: TGTGCCAGCAGCTTTTCCACAGGGTACTACACAGATACGCAGTATTTT. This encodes CASSFSTGYYTDTQYF.

The CDR3 is CASSDSLAGDAHEQFF. As DNA, the CDR3 is TGTGCCAGCAGTGACTCGCTAGCGGGAGATGCTCATGAGCAGTTCTTC. The V call is TRBV6-4, the J call TRBJ2-1; TRBD2 agrees at 10 bases. V was clipped by 0 bases and J by 8 bases; unmatched bases: 7. CDR1 and CDR2 (germline): MRHNA, SNTAGT. CDR3 size: 16 residues.

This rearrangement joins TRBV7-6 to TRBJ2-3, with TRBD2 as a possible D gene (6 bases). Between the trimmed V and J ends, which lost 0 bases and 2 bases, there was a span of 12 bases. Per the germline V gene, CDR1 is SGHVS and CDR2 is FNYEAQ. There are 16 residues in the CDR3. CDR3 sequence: CASSLAGSGDTDTQYF. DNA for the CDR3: TGTGCCAGCAGCTTAGCGGGTAGCGGAGACACAGATACGCAGTATTTT.

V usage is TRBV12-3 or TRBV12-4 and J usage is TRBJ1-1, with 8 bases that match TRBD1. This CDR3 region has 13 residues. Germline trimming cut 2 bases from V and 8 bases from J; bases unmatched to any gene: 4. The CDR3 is CASSLRGQGEAFF. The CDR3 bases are TGTGCCAGCAGTTTAAGAGGACAGGGCGAAGCTTTCTTT.

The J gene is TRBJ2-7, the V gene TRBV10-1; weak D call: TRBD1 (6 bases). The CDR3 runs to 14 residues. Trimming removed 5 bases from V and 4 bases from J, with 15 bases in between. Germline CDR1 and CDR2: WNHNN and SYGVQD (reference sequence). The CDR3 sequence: CASSPGHGPYEQYF. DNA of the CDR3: TGCGCCAGCAGTCCGGGACATGGGCCTTACGAGCAGTACTTC.

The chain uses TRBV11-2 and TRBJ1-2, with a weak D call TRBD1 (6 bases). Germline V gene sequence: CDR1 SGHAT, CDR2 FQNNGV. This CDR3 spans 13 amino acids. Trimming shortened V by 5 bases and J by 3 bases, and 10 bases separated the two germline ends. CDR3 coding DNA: TGTGCCAGCAGCCGGGACACCGACTATGGCTACACCTTC. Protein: CASSRDTDYGYTF. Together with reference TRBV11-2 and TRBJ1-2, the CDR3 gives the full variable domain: EAGVAQSPRYKIIEKRQSVAFWCNPISGHATLYWYQQILGQGPKLLIQFQNNGVVDDSQLPKDRFSAERLKGVDSTLKIQPAKLEDSAVYLCASSRDTDYGYTFGSGTRLTVV.

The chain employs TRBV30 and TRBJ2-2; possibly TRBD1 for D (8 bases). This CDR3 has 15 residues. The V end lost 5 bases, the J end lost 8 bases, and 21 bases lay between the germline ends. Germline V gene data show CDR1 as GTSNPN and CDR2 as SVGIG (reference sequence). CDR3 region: CAWGRGSGTGGELFF. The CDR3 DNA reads TGTGCCTGGGGGAGGGGGAGCGGGACAGGAGGGGAGCTGTTTTTT.